This passage covers 6 T cell receptor beta chains from one sample sequenced in a study of technical replicates of blood from several donors. Clones were read by immunoSEQ multiplex PCR, and TCRdb kept only the in-frame ones, dropping some. This sample has roughly 62,000 clones, with about 95% found just once. Sequencing was performed on PBMCs. Receptors originate from a human donor in good health. Some clones in this sample may be carry-over from other donors' samples.

The chain combines TRBV6-1 with TRBJ2-1; the match to TRBD1 covers 11 bases. Germline trimming cut 6 bases from V and 8 bases from J; bases unmatched to any gene: 9. CDR1 MNHNS and CDR2 SASEGT come from the germline V gene. The CDR3 consists of 15 residues. Written as DNA, the CDR3 is TGTGCCAGCAGACCCGGGACAGGGGGTGTATATGAGCAGTTCTTC. The encoded protein is CASRPGTGGVYEQFF.

The chain couples TRBV4-3 to TRBJ1-2; D is uncertain. CDR1 is LGHNA and CDR2 is YSLEER in the germline V gene. CDR3 length equals 13 residues. V lost 4 bases and J lost 4, with 10 bases in between. The CDR3 nucleotides read TGCGCCAGCAGCCTACGCGGGATCTATGGCTACACCTTC. As protein: CASSLRGIYGYTF.

The chain employs TRBV18 and TRBJ2-7; D remains ambiguous. The germline V gene has CDR1 KGHSH and CDR2 LQKENI. The CDR3 length is 11 residues. V lost 5 bases, J lost 5 bases, and 7 bases lay in between. CDR3 DNA: TGTGCCAGCTCAACTTCCCACGAGCAGTACTTC. As protein: CASSTSHEQYF.

The chain joins TRBV7-8 to TRBJ2-2, with D possibly being TRBD2 (5 bases). Trimming removed 7 bases from V and 5 bases from J, with 14 bases in between. The CDR3 extends over 14 amino acids. The germline gives CDR1 SGHVS, CDR2 FQNEAQ. For the CDR3, the DNA is TGTGCCAGCAACCCCCGGGGTAGGACCGGGGAGCTGTTTTTT. This codes for CASNPRGRTGELFF.

The rearrangement links TRBV13 to TRBJ2-7; TRBD1 agrees at 7 bases. This CDR3 is built from 17 residues. V lost 4 bases and J lost 7; bases outside the gene matches: 19. The germline V gene has CDR1 PRHDT and CDR2 FYEKMQ (reference sequence). In nucleotides, the CDR3 is TGTGCCAGCAGCTCCACCCAACAGGGGAAGGGGCTTGGGGAGCAGTACTTC. It codes for CASSSTQQGKGLGEQYF. The full variable domain, completed using reference TRBV13 and TRBJ2-7, is AAGVIQSPRHLIKEKRETATLKCYPIPRHDTVYWYQQGPGQDPQFLISFYEKMQSDKGSIPDRFSAQQFSDYHSELNMSSLELGDSALYFCASSSTQQGKGLGEQYFGPGTRLTVT.

The gene calls are TRBV4-1 and TRBJ1-4, with 11 positions matching TRBD1. The CDR3 spans 16 residues. Germline V CDR1 and CDR2: MGHRA, YSYEKL. Unmatched junction bases numbered 6, after V lost 1 base and J lost 8 bases. The CDR3 DNA reads TGCGCCAGCAGCCAAGTCGCCGGGACAGGGGGGGAAAAACTGTTTTTT. Amino acid sequence: CASSQVAGTGGEKLFF.